Below, 25 T cell receptor beta chains from the same sample are listed, as sequenced in a study of OX40 agonist ivuxolimab in advanced cancers. TCRdb's copy holds only in-frame clones and misses some; the assay was immunoSEQ multiplex PCR. The sample shows around 77,000 clones, nearly 90% of them seen only once. Here the sequenced sample was CD4+ or CD8+ T cells sorted from blood, taken in a trial of the OX40 agonist ivuxolimab. The receptors originated from an adult with an advanced solid tumor such as melanoma, head and neck, liver or kidney cancer.

This clone was found once. The chain links TRBV7-6 to TRBJ1-5; D is unclear. Germline V gives CDR1 SGHVS, CDR2 FNYEAQ. This CDR3 spans 14 amino acids. V lost 0 bases and J lost 5, with 8 bases in between. The CDR3 sequence: CASSLAPMDQPQHF. CDR3 nucleotides: TGTGCCAGCAGCTTAGCGCCTATGGATCAGCCCCAGCATTTT.

This sequence joins TRBV5-1 and TRBJ2-1, with TRBD2 matching 10 bases. CDR1 and CDR2 (germline): SGHRS, YFSETQ. The CDR3 has 15 amino acids. Trimming took 0 bases from V and 9 from J; bases not matched to a gene: 6. The CDR3 protein is CASSLASAGGGEQFF. The CDR3 region has the DNA TGCGCCAGCAGCTTGGCCTCAGCGGGAGGGGGTGAGCAGTTCTTC.

CDR3 region: CSAMDTEAFF. The CDR3 DNA is TGCAGTGCAATGGACACTGAAGCTTTCTTT. This chain uses TRBV20-1 with TRBJ1-1; D remains ambiguous. The CDR3 covers 10 residues. With 6 bases removed from V and 3 bases from J, the gap between germline ends came to 5 bases. The germline gives CDR1 DFQATT, CDR2 SNEGSKA (reference sequence).

The gene calls are TRBV6-4 and TRBJ1-1; perhaps TRBD1 as D (6 bases). The germline V gene has CDR1 MRHNA and CDR2 SNTAGT. This CDR3 contains 13 residues. Trimming removed 6 bases at V and 0 bases at J, with 8 bases between. The CDR3 loop reads CASSGQMNTEAFF. The CDR3 bases are TGTGCCAGCAGCGGACAGATGAACACTGAAGCTTTCTTT.

V gene TRBV28 combines with J gene TRBJ1-1; possibly TRBD1 for D (6 bases). The germline V and J ends were trimmed by 5 bases and 4 bases, with 8 bases remaining between them. The CDR3 is 12 amino acids. Germline assignment: CDR1 MDHEN and CDR2 SYDVKM. DNA for the CDR3: TGTGCCAGCAGTCACAGGGTCACTGAAGCTTTCTTT. Protein product: CASSHRVTEAFF.

This sequence joins TRBV30 and TRBJ2-7; D possibly matches TRBD1 or TRBD2 (5 bases each). Germline V CDR1 and CDR2: GTSNPN, SVGIG (reference sequence). This CDR3 has 11 amino acids. V gave up 5 bases and J gave up 0 bases, with 5 bases separating them. Here the CDR3 DNA reads TGTGCCTGGGGGGGCTCCTACGAGCAGTACTTC. Its translation: CAWGGSYEQYF.

J is TRBJ1-3 and V is TRBV19; D not certain. Germline assignment: CDR1 LNHDA and CDR2 SQIVND (reference sequence). CDR3 length: 14 amino acids. Trimming removed 9 bases from V and 0 bases from J, with 12 bases in between. The CDR3 DNA reads as TGTGCCAGCGGACGGCAGAGCTCTGGAAACACCATATATTTT. Its translation: CASGRQSSGNTIYF.

The chain employs TRBV5-5 and TRBJ1-5; 8 nucleotides agree with TRBD1. The germline V gene encodes CDR1 SGHKS and CDR2 YYEKEE (reference sequence). This CDR3 is 16 amino acids long. Trimming cost V 1 base and J 3 bases; bases outside gene matches: 6. As DNA, the CDR3 is TGTGCCAGCAGCTTGAGACAGGGGCGAGACAATCAGCCCCAGCATTTT. This translates into CASSLRQGRDNQPQHF. The variable domain in full, completed from reference TRBV5-5 and TRBJ1-5, reads DAGVTQSPTHLIKTRGQQVTLRCSPISGHKSVSWYQQVLGQGPQFIFQYYEKEERGRGNFPDRFSARQFPNYSSELNVNALLLGDSALYLCASSLRQGRDNQPQHFGDGTRLSIL.

The V and J genes are TRBV25-1 and TRBJ2-6; D tentatively reads TRBD1 or TRBD2 (6 bases each). Per the germline V gene, CDR1 is MGHDK and CDR2 is SYGVNS. The CDR3 contains 17 residues. V was clipped by 4 bases and J by 0 bases, with 13 bases between them. The CDR3 protein is CASSVGGGISGANVLTF. For the CDR3, the DNA is TGTGCCAGCAGTGTAGGAGGGGGAATCTCTGGGGCCAACGTCCTGACTTTC.

This chain uses TRBV19 with TRBJ1-5; no definite D call. The CDR3 spans 14 residues. Germline V lookup: CDR1 LNHDA, CDR2 SQIVND (reference sequence). V gave up 7 bases and J gave up 3 bases, with 13 bases separating them. The CDR3 loop is CASTRKQSNQPQHF. CDR3 DNA sequence: TGTGCCAGTACCCGAAAACAGTCCAATCAGCCCCAGCATTTT.

J is TRBJ2-5 and V is TRBV2, with a tentative D call TRBD2 (6 bases). Per the germline V gene, CDR1 is SNHLY and CDR2 is FYNNEI. With 3 bases removed from V and 5 bases from J, the gap between germline ends came to 16 bases. The CDR3 length is 15 residues. CDR3 bases: TGTGCCAGCAGTGATGACACTGGAGGGGTGGAGACCCAGTACTTC. This translates into CASSDDTGGVETQYF.

This clone showed up just a few times. This chain links TRBV30 with TRBJ2-2, with D hard to call. Germline-derived CDR1 and CDR2 are GTSNPN and SVGIG (reference sequence). Trimming cost V 2 bases and J 8 bases, with 6 bases left between them. There are 11 residues in the CDR3. The CDR3 DNA follows: TGTGCCTGGAGTAGGAATGGGGAGCTGTTTTTT. It yields the protein CAWSRNGELFF.

The chain employs TRBV9 and TRBJ2-3; unclear D gene. The CDR3 loop spans 12 amino acids. Germline V lookup: CDR1 SGDLS, CDR2 YYNGEE. V lost 6 bases to trimming and J lost 5 bases, with 10 bases between them. CDR3 DNA: TGTGCCAGCACCTCAGGCCTAGATACGCAGTATTTT. Its translation: CASTSGLDTQYF.

The CDR3 DNA follows: TGTGCCAGCAGCCGGGGGTTAGCGGGAGAACCCTACGAGCAGTACTTC. Translated, it gives CASSRGLAGEPYEQYF. This rearrangement joins TRBV4-2 to TRBJ2-7; 9 bases map to TRBD2. J was trimmed by 2 bases and V by 4 bases; bases with no gene match: 9. The germline CDR1 and CDR2 sequences are LGHNA and YNFKEQ. This CDR3 is 16 amino acids long.

The chain joins TRBV18 to TRBJ2-3; tentative D call: TRBD2 (6 bases). V was cut by 4 bases and J by 0 bases, with 11 bases left in between. The CDR3 extends over 15 amino acids. CDR1 and CDR2 (germline): KGHSH, LQKENI. The CDR3 DNA reads TGTGCCAGCTCACTACCGGGACTGAGCACAGATACGCAGTATTTT. Its translation: CASSLPGLSTDTQYF.

This clone was counted between two and nine times. The chain joins TRBV30 to TRBJ1-1; 8 bases align to TRBD1. V was pared by 1 base and J by 0 bases, with 4 bases of the junction left unmatched. Per germline, CDR1 GTSNPN and CDR2 SVGIG (reference sequence). The CDR3 totals 15 residues. CDR3 amino acids: CAWSGNRGMNTEAFF. DNA for the CDR3: TGTGCCTGGAGTGGCAACAGGGGGATGAACACTGAAGCTTTCTTT.

The genes are TRBV19 and TRBJ1-5, with unresolved D. CDR1 is LNHDA, CDR2 SQIVND, per germline (reference sequence). Between the trimmed V and J ends, which lost 8 bases and 2 bases, there was a span of 13 bases. The CDR3 is 14 residues long. CDR3: CASQRDLRNQPQHF. DNA for the CDR3: TGTGCCAGTCAGAGGGATCTTCGCAATCAGCCCCAGCATTTT.

The chain joins TRBV12-5 to TRBJ2-7; a weak D match, TRBD1 (6 bases). V gave up 9 bases and J gave up 4 bases, with 19 bases separating them. Germline lookup yields CDR1 LGHNT and CDR2 FRNRAP. This CDR3 comprises 14 residues. The CDR3 sequence is CASRREGGGYEQYF. For the CDR3, the DNA is TGTGCTAGCCGAAGGGAAGGGGGTGGGTACGAGCAGTACTTC.

The V and J genes are TRBV2 and TRBJ1-1, with D hard to call. Germline loops: CDR1 SNHLY, CDR2 FYNNEI. CDR3 size: 13 residues. Trimming cost V 7 bases and J 1 base, with 10 bases left between them. As DNA, the CDR3 is TGTGCCAGCATTTTGCACAGGAACACTGAAGCTTTCTTT. Encoded protein: CASILHRNTEAFF.

The chain is built from TRBV7-9 and TRBJ1-4, with no clear D. With 4 bases removed from V and 4 bases from J, the gap between germline ends came to 16 bases. Germline V lookup: CDR1 SEHNR, CDR2 FQNEAQ (reference sequence). This CDR3 comprises 16 residues. The CDR3 nucleotides are TGTGCCAGCAGCTCCCGTGGGAGGGTCCATAATGAAAAACTGTTTTTT. Encoded protein: CASSSRGRVHNEKLFF.

This sequence joins TRBV6-1 and TRBJ1-6; unclear D gene. V lost 8 bases and J lost 9, with 14 bases in between. The CDR3 covers 13 residues. The germline V gene encodes CDR1 MNHNS and CDR2 SASEGT. CDR3 sequence (DNA): TGTGCCAGCGCCTCGGGTAGCATTTCACCCCTCCACTTT. Encoded protein: CASASGSISPLHF.

J is TRBJ2-7 and V is TRBV5-6, with D perhaps matching TRBD1 (6 bases). The germline V gene encodes CDR1 SGHDT and CDR2 YYEEEE. The CDR3 spans 15 residues. Trimming removed 5 bases at V and 2 bases at J, with 17 bases between. The CDR3 bases are TGTGCCAGCAGGTCTTGGGCAGGGGCAGCCTACGAGCAGTACTTC. As protein: CASRSWAGAAYEQYF.

This clone has just one count. The chain couples TRBV5-1 to TRBJ2-1; D remains ambiguous. The CDR3 sequence is 16 residues long. Looked up from germline, CDR1 is SGHRS and CDR2 is YFSETQ. Trimming shortened V by 0 bases and J by 0 bases, and 10 bases separated the two germline ends. DNA of the CDR3: TGCGCCAGCAGCTTGGTTCAGCAAAGCTCCTACAATGAGCAGTTCTTC. It yields the protein CASSLVQQSSYNEQFF. Full variable domain (rest looked up from reference TRBV5-1 and TRBJ2-1): KAGVTQTPRYLIKTRGQQVTLSCSPISGHRSVSWYQQTPGQGLQFLFEYFSETQRNKGNFPGRFSGRQFSNSRSEMNVSTLELGDSALYLCASSLVQQSSYNEQFFGPGTRLTVL.

The chain couples TRBV27 to TRBJ2-2; D call uncertain. Germline CDR1 is MNHEY and CDR2 is SMNVEV (reference sequence). The germline V and J ends were trimmed by 2 bases and 3 bases, with 16 bases remaining between them. The CDR3 has 17 residues. CDR3 nucleotide sequence: TGTGCCAGCAGTTTAGGGGTAGATTACCATTACACCGGGGAGCTGTTTTTT. Protein sequence: CASSLGVDYHYTGELFF.

This clone was seen a handful of times. The rearrangement uses TRBV6-1 and TRBJ1-2; tentatively, D is TRBD1 (6 bases). The V end was cut by 2 bases, the J end by 2 bases, with 6 bases between. From germline, CDR1 is MNHNS and CDR2 SASEGT. The CDR3 is 13 amino acids. The DNA of the CDR3 is TGTGCCAGCAGTGAACAGGGGAACTATGGCTACACCTTC. Amino acids: CASSEQGNYGYTF.